The next 32 T cell receptor delta chains were all read from a single sample in a study of γδ T cells in repeated Plasmodium falciparum infection. Vgamma9/Vdelta2+ and Vdelta2-negative gammadelta T cells were flow-sorted from PBMC for bulk sequencing. TCRdb reprocessed the multiplex PCR reads through CATT. The sample carries over 55,000 delta-chain clones, over 1.5% recorded once. Specimen: gamma-delta T cells from blood. Every receptor here comes from a pool of human donors (malaria-infected and uninfected, not separated).

This clone was seen a handful of times. This likely reflects a read error, since a far larger clone is one base away. The identical CDR3 is also encoded by other nucleotide sequences in the sample. The chain recombines TRDV1 with TRDJ1; tentative D call: TRDD2 (6 bases). The CDR3 loop spans 23 amino acids. The V gene lost 2 bases and the J gene lost 0 bases, with 34 bases spanning the gap. Germline values: CDR1 TSWWSYY, CDR2 QGS. The CDR3 DNA reads TGTGCTCTTGGGGAATTAGGATTCTTCCTGCCCAGGTCTCGGGGACGATACACCGATAAACTCATCTTT. Protein: CALGELGFFLPRSRGRYTDKLIF.

This clone was picked up many times. The protein in TCRdb stems from a much larger clone and differs at residue 17 from this DNA's translation, likely a read error; here the protein is translated from the DNA. The CDR3 DNA reads as TGTGCTCTTGGTATTCACGACCATGGGGGGGATACGAACGATAAACTCACCTTT. It is translated as CALGIHDHGGDTNDKLTF. The rearrangement uses TRDV1 and TRDJ1; 10 nucleotides match TRDD3. The CDR3 is 18 amino acids. Per the germline V gene, CDR1 is TSWWSYY and CDR2 is QGS.

The table lists this clone with many counts. The TCRdb protein comes from a much larger clone and disagrees with this DNA's translation at residue 8, likely due to a read error; the protein given here is derived from the DNA. The rearrangement uses TRDV2 and TRDJ2, with a weak D call TRDD3 (6 bases). Germline CDR1 and CDR2: GEAIGNYY and EKD. The CDR3 is made up of 14 amino acids. Trimming pared 0 bases from V and 3 bases from J, leaving 7 bases between. CDR3 amino acids: CACDTWGVTAQLFF. The CDR3, as DNA: TGTGCCTGTGACACCTGGGGGGTGACAGCACAACTCTTCTTT.

Concerning this clone itself: The TCRdb record carries a much larger clone's protein, which differs from this DNA's translation at residue 18; a read error is the likely cause, and the protein listed here is the DNA translation. The V and J genes are TRDV1 and TRDJ1; the match to TRDD3 covers 12 bases. There are 25 residues in the CDR3. The germline CDR1 and CDR2 sequences are TSWWSYY and QGS. The V gene end was trimmed by 1 base and the J gene end by 1 base; junction bases not matched to a gene: 28. The CDR3 nucleotides read TGTGCTCTTGGGGAACAGGGCAATCCTACGAACAAAGTCTGGGGGATACGAGGGCCCACCGATAAACTCATCTTT. Protein product: CALGEQGNPTNKVWGIRGPTDKLIF.

In its sample, this clone was seen many times. Given a far larger clone just one base away, this is likely a sequencing read error. This sample includes further DNA sequences coding for the same CDR3. The rearrangement links TRDV1 to TRDJ1, with D possibly TRDD3 on 5 matching bases. Germline CDR1 and CDR2: TSWWSYY and QGS. Trimming took off 9 bases at V and 4 bases at J, with 18 bases between the two ends. CDR3 length: 14 amino acids. The DNA of the CDR3 is TGTGCTCTCCTGGGTGATACCGGCTTCGATAAACTCATCTTT. The encoded protein is CALLGDTGFDKLIF.

This clone was seen ten or more times. A read error likely explains this, since a far larger clone differs by one base. The same CDR3 also results from other DNA sequences found in this sample. V gene TRDV2 was called; the J gene was not; the table's D gene call, TRDD3, was not cross checked with the DNA. Germline V lookup: CDR1 GEAIGNYY, CDR2 EKD. This CDR3 spans 16 amino acids. CDR3 protein: CACVSTGGLYTDKLIF. The CDR3 nucleotides are TGTGCCTGTGTCAGTACTGGGGGGTTGTACACCGATAAGCTCATCTTT.

Turning to this clone: Only one base separates this from a far larger clonotype, so it likely reflects a read error. Within the sample, other DNA sequences also encode this same CDR3. The genes are TRDV1 and TRDJ1; 13 positions match TRDD3. TCRdb leaves out the J gene; it was filled in here by matching the DNA to germline. J was trimmed by 5 bases and V by 3 bases; bases with no gene match: 21. Germline values: CDR1 TSWWSYY, CDR2 QGS. The CDR3 totals 21 residues. The CDR3 bases are TGTGCTCTTGGGGAGGTTAGGGGTAAACTGGGGGATACGCCGGGGACTGATAAACTCATCTTT. Protein: CALGEVRGKLGDTPGTDKLIF.

In this sample, this clone turned up a few times. The protein given by TCRdb reflects a much larger clone and differs at residue 6 from this DNA's translation, likely from a read error; the protein shown is the DNA's translation. The chain is built from TRDV1 and TRDJ1; D gene unclear. TCRdb does not report a J gene; here it was assigned by matching the DNA to germline references. The germline V and J ends were trimmed by 1 base and 4 bases, with 37 bases remaining between them. The CDR3 is 23 residues long. The germline V gene encodes CDR1 TSWWSYY and CDR2 QGS. The DNA of the CDR3 is TGTGCTCTTGGGGAACCAGACAGTAGCTACGGATGGTGGGCGAAACCGGGCTTCGATAAACTCATCTTT. This translates into CALGEPDSSYGWWAKPGFDKLIF.

Points on this clone: The protein recorded in TCRdb matches a much larger clone and deviates from this DNA's translation at residue 14, suggesting a read error; the protein here is obtained by translating the DNA. The rearrangement uses TRDV1 and TRDJ1, with D tentatively TRDD3 (5 bases). The V end lost 2 bases, the J end lost 0 bases, and 31 bases lay between the germline ends. The CDR3 loop spans 22 amino acids. Germline lookup yields CDR1 TSWWSYY and CDR2 QGS. DNA of the CDR3: TGTGCTCTTGGGGAATTCTTGGCTGGCTTAGGGGGTCAGTCTTGGTACACCGATAAACTCATCTTT. Amino acid sequence: CALGEFLAGLGGQSWYTDKLIF.

Concerning this clone itself: The protein TCRdb gives is from a much larger clone and does not agree with this DNA's translation at residue 9, likely a read error; the protein shown here comes from the DNA. The rearrangement uses TRDV2 and TRDJ1, with TRDD3 matching over 8 bases. From germline, CDR1 is GEAIGNYY and CDR2 EKD. The CDR3 is 13 amino acids. V trimming: 1 base; J trimming: 7 bases; junction bases outside the gene matches: 4. CDR3 loop: CACDTLGGGKLIF. The CDR3, as DNA: TGTGCCTGTGACACACTGGGGGGTGGTAAACTCATCTTT.

This clone was counted between two and nine times. TCRdb lists the protein of a much larger clone for this DNA, which differs at residue 5, so this is likely a read error; the protein given here is translated from the DNA itself. This chain uses TRDV2 with TRDJ1; the match to TRDD3 covers 12 bases. From germline, CDR1 is GEAIGNYY and CDR2 EKD. The CDR3 is 19 amino acids. The V segment lost 3 bases and the J segment 5 bases; nucleotides outside the gene matches: 18. CDR3 DNA: TGTGCCTGTGACTCCGCGGGTGTACTGGGGGATACAGTAAGAGATAAACTCATCTTT. Its translation is CACDSAGVLGDTVRDKLIF.

This clone was found a few times. TCRdb's protein for this DNA is that of a much larger clone and differs from the translation at residue 9, likely a read error; the protein shown is the DNA translation. The chain is built from TRDV1 and TRDJ1; D ambiguous. CDR3 length equals 13 residues. The germline gives CDR1 TSWWSYY, CDR2 QGS. CDR3 nucleotide sequence: TGTGCTCTTGGGGAACTAGTTTCCGACAAACTCATCTTT. This encodes CALGELVSDKLIF.

Remarks on this clone: A read error is the likely source, as a far larger clone sits one nucleotide away. Within the sample, other DNA sequences also encode this same CDR3. The V call is TRDV1, the J call TRDJ1; 13 nucleotides match TRDD3. The ends lost 3 bases at V and 8 bases at J; junction bases unmatched: 18. The CDR3 is 19 amino acids. Germline assignment: CDR1 TSWWSYY and CDR2 QGS. Here the CDR3 DNA reads TGTGCTCTTGGGGATCCGTGGTCAGGTACTGGGGGATACGGCGTAAAACTCATCTTT. Its protein product is CALGDPWSGTGGYGVKLIF.

In regard to this clone: TCRdb attributes to this sequence the protein of a much larger clone, which differs from the DNA translation at residue 15; a read error is likely, and the protein displayed is translated from the DNA. V is TRDV1 and J is TRDJ1; the D gene is possibly TRDD2 (7 bases). CDR3 size: 19 residues. Germline CDR1 reads TSWWSYY; CDR2 reads QGS. Trimming removed 5 bases from V and 8 bases from J, with 33 bases in between. CDR3 nucleotide sequence: TGTGCTCTTGGGCCGCCCTTCCTCGGGCACCGAAATATTCCCGTAAAACTCATCTTT. Residues: CALGPPFLGHRNIPVKLIF.

This clone was observed a handful of times. Translating this DNA gives a protein that differs at residue 11 from the TCRdb one, which belongs to a much larger clone; a read error is likely, and the protein shown is this translation. V is TRDV3 and J is TRDJ1; 7 bases line up with TRDD3. TCRdb leaves out the J gene; it was filled in here by matching the DNA to germline. Germline V lookup: CDR1 TVYSNPD, CDR2 GDNSRS (reference sequence). This CDR3 spans 21 amino acids. With V trimmed by 1 base and J by 7 bases, 33 bases remained unmatched. The CDR3 DNA reads as TGTGCCTTTATGGCCCTACGATATACTGGGGAATCACCCTCACGAACCTCTAAACTCATCTTT. Amino acids: CAFMALRYTGESPSRTSKLIF.

Concerning this clone itself: A far larger clone lies a single base away; this is likely a read error. Other DNA variants within this sample encode the same CDR3. The rearrangement uses TRDV1 and TRDJ1; 8 nucleotides agree with TRDD3. Assignment of the J gene here rests on matching the DNA to germline, because TCRdb gives none. From germline, CDR1 is TSWWSYY and CDR2 QGS. The CDR3 has 22 residues. After removal of 2 bases from V and 0 bases from J, the junction contained 23 bases not matched to a gene. The CDR3 reads CALGEGLYRTGGHLPYTDKLIF. The CDR3 DNA follows: TGTGCTCTTGGGGAAGGTCTCTACCGTACTGGGGGTCATCTCCCCTACACCGATAAACTCATCTTT.

With respect to this clone: The protein that TCRdb holds for this DNA derives from a much larger clone and differs from the translated DNA at residue 12, which likely indicates a read error; the protein shown here is translated from the DNA. A V gene of TRDV3 was called, but no J gene was assigned; TRDD2 was called by the table and not checked on the DNA. CDR1 is TVYSNPD and CDR2 is GDNSRS in the germline V gene (reference sequence). This CDR3 has 14 residues. The CDR3 sequence is CAFLRRAGTGGPIF. As DNA, the CDR3 is TGTGCCTTCCTAAGGAGGGCTGGGACGGGGGGACCCATCTTT.

This clone showed up just a few times. The protein that TCRdb holds for this DNA derives from a much larger clone and differs from the translated DNA at residue 15, which likely indicates a read error; the protein shown here is translated from the DNA. The genes are TRDV2 and TRDJ1; 9 nucleotides line up with TRDD3. Germline CDR1 and CDR2: GEAIGNYY and EKD. This CDR3 has 20 amino acids. Unmatched junction bases numbered 20, after V lost 0 bases and J lost 4 bases. DNA of the CDR3: TGTGCCTGTGACACCATGCCTAGTATAGGGGATACGCGCGGATACGATAAACTCATCTTT. Its translation is CACDTMPSIGDTRGYDKLIF.

This clone was seen at least ten times. It differs at one base from a far larger clone, so likely a read error. Other DNA sequences of this sample code for an identical CDR3. The rearrangement uses TRDV1 and TRDJ1, with 12 bases that match TRDD3. The CDR3 loop spans 22 amino acids. Germline V lookup: CDR1 TSWWSYY, CDR2 QGS. CDR3 coding DNA: TGTGCCCTTGGGGAATCCTTCTCTTCCTCGCTACTGGGGGATACTGGGACCGATAAACTCATCTTT. Its translation is CALGESFSSSLLGDTGTDKLIF.

A remark on this clone: A read error likely explains this, since a far larger clone differs by one base. The identical CDR3 is also encoded by other nucleotide sequences in the sample. The chain couples TRDV1 to TRDJ1; TRDD3 agrees at 8 bases. Germline V gene sequence: CDR1 TSWWSYY, CDR2 QGS. The trim removed 6 bases at V and 8 bases at J, leaving 26 bases unmatched. The CDR3 totals 19 residues. The CDR3 loop is CALGEASSPNYWGGYKLIF. The CDR3 nucleotides are TGTGCTCTTGGAGAAGCGTCGAGTCCCAACTACTGGGGGGGCTACAAACTCATCTTT.

Turning to this clone: The protein held in TCRdb is that of a much larger clone and does not match this DNA's translation at residue 12, likely because of a read error; the protein shown is translated from the DNA. V gene TRDV1 combines with J gene TRDJ1, with 9 bases identical to TRDD3. Germline matching of the DNA provided the J gene here, since TCRdb leaves it blank. The CDR3 is made up of 20 amino acids. The germline V gene encodes CDR1 TSWWSYY and CDR2 QGS. V lost 2 bases to trimming and J lost 2 bases; unmatched junction nucleotides: 18. The CDR3 region has the DNA TGTGCTCTTGGGGAATTTAGGGTTCTGGGGGATGGTTGGGGAACCGATAAACTCATCTTT. It specifies CALGEFRVLGDGWGTDKLIF.

There are a few counts of this clone. This DNA's translation and the protein TCRdb lists, from a much larger clone, do not match at residue 14, likely due to a read error; the protein shown is translated from the DNA. The rearrangement links TRAV38-2/DV8 to TRDJ1, with TRDD2 as a possible D gene (5 bases). TCRdb carries no J gene annotation; the J gene was assigned here by matching the DNA with germline. This CDR3 is 20 amino acids long. Germline V gene sequence: CDR1 TSESDYY, CDR2 QEAYKQQN. The ends were cut back, 0 bases at V and 1 base at J, with 25 bases in the middle. The DNA for the CDR3 is TGTGCTTATAGGAGCGCGACCCTACGAGAGGGTAGGGGCCCCACCGATAAACTCATCTTT. Protein product: CAYRSATLREGRGPTDKLIF.

The sample holds a few counts of this clone. Given a far larger clone just one base away, this is likely a sequencing read error. The rearrangement links TRDV1 to TRDJ1, with 9 bases fitting TRDD3. TCRdb records no J gene; here it was assigned by comparing the DNA to germline. The CDR3 has 18 residues. V was pared by 8 bases and J by 1 base, with 17 bases of the junction left unmatched. Germline CDR1 is TSWWSYY and CDR2 is QGS. The CDR3 region has the DNA TGTGCTCTTTGGTGTCCCTATCTACTGGGGGACGGCACCGATAAACTCATCTTT. Its translation is CALWCPYLLGDGTDKLIF.

Ten or more counts support this clone. The gene calls are TRDV1 and TRDJ1; 10 bases agree with TRDD3. The CDR3 runs to 22 residues. V trimming: 5 bases; J trimming: 0 bases; junction bases outside the gene matches: 24. Germline V gene data show CDR1 as TSWWSYY and CDR2 as QGS. The CDR3 DNA follows: TGTGCTCTTGGGTCTCCTAGGAGCCCTTGGTGGGGGATACTCTTCAACACCGATAAACTCATCTTT. Translation: CALGSPRSPWWGILFNTDKLIF.

This clone was seen more than once but under ten times. This likely reflects a read error, since a far larger clone is one base away. Other DNA sequences of this sample code for an identical CDR3. The CDR3 protein is CALGELRQFLPYTDKLIF. CDR3 sequence (DNA): TGTGCTCTTGGGGAGCTTCGGCAATTCCTACCGTACACCGATAAACTCATCTTT. This chain connects TRDV1 to TRDJ1; 7 nucleotides agree with TRDD2. CDR1 TSWWSYY and CDR2 QGS come from the germline V gene. The CDR3 loop spans 18 amino acids. J was trimmed by 0 bases and V by 3 bases; bases with no gene match: 13.

As to this clone: With a far larger clone one base away, a read error is the likely cause. Other DNA variants within this sample encode the same CDR3. The chain combines TRDV1 with TRDJ1, with 12 bases matching TRDD3. No J gene was available from TCRdb, and it was assigned here by a germline match of the DNA. The CDR3 extends over 23 amino acids. Per germline, CDR1 TSWWSYY and CDR2 QGS. The junction had 20 bases not matched to a gene; V was cut back by 0 bases and J by 0 bases. CDR3 loop: CALGELGPSYDWGIQGNTDKLIF. The CDR3 DNA is TGTGCTCTTGGGGAACTAGGGCCTTCCTACGACTGGGGGATACAAGGGAACACCGATAAACTCATCTTT.

With respect to this clone: For this DNA, TCRdb reports the protein of a much larger clone, which diverges at residue 9, most likely from a read error; the protein presented here is translated directly from the DNA. The J gene went uncalled, whereas the V gene is TRDV1. The CDR3 extends over 10 amino acids. Germline V gene data show CDR1 as TSWWSYY and CDR2 as QGS. The CDR3: CALGKAKLTF. The CDR3 DNA follows: TGTGCTCTTGGGAAGGCCAAACTCACCTTT.

This clone was detected only a few times. This is likely an artifact of a read error, given a far larger clone one base away. At the DNA level, this CDR3 is encoded by other sequences in the same sample as well. V usage is TRDV2 and J usage is TRDJ1; 13 bases align to TRDD3. Matching the DNA to germline supplied the J gene, which TCRdb does not give. The germline CDR1 and CDR2 sequences are GEAIGNYY and EKD. CDR3 length: 22 residues. CDR3 DNA sequence: TGTGCCTGCGACAAGAAGTCCGTCCTACGGGACGTACTGGGGGATACGCCCGATAAACTCATCTTT. Protein product: CACDKKSVLRDVLGDTPDKLIF.

At least ten counts were recorded for this clone. For this DNA, TCRdb reports the protein of a much larger clone, which diverges at residue 14, most likely from a read error; the protein presented here is translated directly from the DNA. V and J are TRDV1 and TRDJ2; 8 bases align to TRDD3. TCRdb carries no J gene annotation; the J gene was assigned here by matching the DNA with germline. CDR1 is TSWWSYY and CDR2 is QGS in the germline V gene. The CDR3 has 23 amino acids. Trimming took 3 bases from V and 0 from J; bases not matched to a gene: 24. Here the CDR3 reads CALGDPPEGWGIVPIPLTAQLFF. CDR3 DNA: TGTGCTCTTGGGGATCCCCCGGAAGGTTGGGGGATTGTGCCTATCCCTTTGACAGCACAACTCTTCTTT.

A few counts support this clone. TCRdb has a much larger clone's protein, which differs at residue 4 from the translation of this DNA, likely because of a read error; what is shown is the protein translated from the DNA. The chain links TRDV1 to TRDJ1, with TRDD3 matching over 9 bases. Matching the DNA to germline supplied the J gene, which TCRdb does not give. CDR1 is TSWWSYY, CDR2 QGS, per germline. The CDR3 totals 24 residues. The CDR3 coding sequence is TGTGCTCTTGTGGAACTATTGGAGTTTGTGTCCGGGTGGTCTGGGGGATCCTACACCGATAAACTCATCTTT. It codes for CALVELLEFVSGWSGGSYTDKLIF.

Of note for this clone: This sequence is one base from a far larger clone and is likely a read error. Other DNA sequences within the sample encode an identical CDR3. The V gene is listed as TRDV3; no J gene was called; TRDD3, the D gene given by the table, was not confirmed from the DNA. Germline V lookup: CDR1 TVYSNPD, CDR2 GDNSRS (reference sequence). The CDR3 sequence is 21 residues long. The CDR3 loop reads CAFSAFLQNRRLGEITDKLIF. The CDR3 region has the DNA TGTGCCTTTTCCGCCTTCCTCCAAAATAGGAGACTGGGGGAGATCACCGATAAACTCATCTTC.

This clone was recorded many times. TCRdb's protein for this DNA is that of a much larger clone and differs from the translation at residue 9, likely a read error; the protein shown is the DNA translation. The CDR3 protein is CALGERRKDDKLIF. The CDR3 region has the DNA TGTGCTCTTGGGGAACGGCGTAAGGACGATAAACTCATCTTT. The genes are TRDV1 and TRDJ1; D gene ambiguous. Trimming took off 1 base at V and 4 bases at J, with 10 bases between the two ends. This CDR3 has 14 residues. Germline loops: CDR1 TSWWSYY, CDR2 QGS.